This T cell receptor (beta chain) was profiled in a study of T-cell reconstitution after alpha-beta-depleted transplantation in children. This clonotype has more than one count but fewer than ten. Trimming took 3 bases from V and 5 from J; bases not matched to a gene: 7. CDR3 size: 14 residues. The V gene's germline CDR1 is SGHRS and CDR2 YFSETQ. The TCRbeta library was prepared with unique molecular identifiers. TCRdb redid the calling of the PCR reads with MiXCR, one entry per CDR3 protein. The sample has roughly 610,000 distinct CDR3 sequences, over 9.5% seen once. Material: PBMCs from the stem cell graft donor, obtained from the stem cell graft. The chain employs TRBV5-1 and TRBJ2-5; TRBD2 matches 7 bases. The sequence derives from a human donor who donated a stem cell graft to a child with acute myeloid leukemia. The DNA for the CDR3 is TGCGCCAGCAGCTACAACGCGGGAGTGGAGACCCAGTACTTC. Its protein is CASSYNAGVETQYF. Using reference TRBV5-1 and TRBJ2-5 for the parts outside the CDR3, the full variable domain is KAGVTQTPRYLIKTRGQQVTLSCSPISGHRSVSWYQQTPGQGLQFLFEYFSETQRNKGNFPGRFSGRQFSNSRSEMNVSTLELGDSALYLCASSYNAGVETQYFGPGTRLLVL.